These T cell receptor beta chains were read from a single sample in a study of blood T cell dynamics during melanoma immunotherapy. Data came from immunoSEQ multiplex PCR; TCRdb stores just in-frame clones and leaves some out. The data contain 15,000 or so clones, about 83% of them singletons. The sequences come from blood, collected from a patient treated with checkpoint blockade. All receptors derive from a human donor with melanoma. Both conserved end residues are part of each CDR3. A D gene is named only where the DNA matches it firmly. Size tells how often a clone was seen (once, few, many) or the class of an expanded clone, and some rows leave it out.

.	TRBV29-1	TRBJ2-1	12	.	TGCAGCGTTGATGGTGGCGATGATGAGCAGTTCTTC	CSVDGGDDEQFF
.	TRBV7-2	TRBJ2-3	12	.	TGTGCCAGCAGCTCCCGGACAGATACGCAGTATTTT	CASSSRTDTQYF
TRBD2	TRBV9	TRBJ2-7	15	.	TGTGCCAGCAGCGGTTACGGGACTAGGGGAACGGAGCAGTACTTC	CASSGYGTRGTEQYF
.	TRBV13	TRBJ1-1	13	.	TGTGCCAGCAGCACCGCCGGGGGGGCTGAAGCTTTCTTT	CASSTAGGAEAFF
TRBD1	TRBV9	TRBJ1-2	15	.	TGTGCCAGCAGCGCGGGACAGGGGCGAGGTCGTGGCTACACCTTC	CASSAGQGRGRGYTF
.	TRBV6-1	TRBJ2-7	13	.	TGTGCCAGCAGTGCTCAGACCACCAACGAGCAGTACTTC	CASSAQTTNEQYF
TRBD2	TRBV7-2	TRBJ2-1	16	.	TGTGCCAGCAGCTCGGGCTCGGGACTAGGTGTTAGTGAGCAGTTCTTC	CASSSGSGLGVSEQFF
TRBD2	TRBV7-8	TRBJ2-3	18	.	TGTGCCAGCAGCGACAAGCTTACTAGCGGGAGTGGCACAGATACGCAGTATTTT	CASSDKLTSGSGTDTQYF
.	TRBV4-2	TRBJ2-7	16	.	TGTGCCAGCAGCCAAGATCAAGGAGGTAGCTCCTACGAGCAGTACTTC	CASSQDQGGSSYEQYF
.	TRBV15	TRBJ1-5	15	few	TGTGCCACCAGCAGAGATGGGGCTCTCGATCAGCCCCAGCATTTT	CATSRDGALDQPQHF
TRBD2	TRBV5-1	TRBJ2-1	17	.	TGCGCCAGCAGCACCTCCCTAGCGGGAGGCACTTACAATGAGCAGTTCTTC	CASSTSLAGGTYNEQFF
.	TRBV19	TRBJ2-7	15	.	TGTGCCAGTAGTATCGCGCCGCGGGACCCCTACGAGCAGTACTTC	CASSIAPRDPYEQYF
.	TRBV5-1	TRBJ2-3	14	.	TGCGCCAGCAGCCCCCGGACTAGCACAGATACGCAGTATTTT	CASSPRTSTDTQYF
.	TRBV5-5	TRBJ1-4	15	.	TGTGCCAGCAGCTTCGGCGTGGCAACTAATGAAAAACTGTTTTTT	CASSFGVATNEKLFF
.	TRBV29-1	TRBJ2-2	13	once	TGCAGCGTTCTCGGGGTGAACACCGGGGAGCTGTTTTTT	CSVLGVNTGELFF
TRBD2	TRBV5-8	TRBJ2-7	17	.	TGTGCCAGCAGCCGCGGCTGGGGTAGCGGGAGTGTAAGGGAGCAGTACTTC	CASSRGWGSGSVREQYF
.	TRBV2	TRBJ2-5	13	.	TGTGCCAGCATGCGGGATGGCCAAGAGACCCAGTACTTC	CASMRDGQETQYF
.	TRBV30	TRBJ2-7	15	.	TGTGCCTGGAGCTCATTGCTAGGGAAGAAGCGCGAGCAGTACTTC	CAWSSLLGKKREQYF
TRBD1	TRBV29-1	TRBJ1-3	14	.	TGCAGCGTATGGACAGGGACCTCTGGAAACACCATATATTTT	CSVWTGTSGNTIYF
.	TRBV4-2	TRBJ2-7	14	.	TGTGCCAGCAGCCAAGGTCTAGGGCCTACAGAGCAGTACTTC	CASSQGLGPTEQYF
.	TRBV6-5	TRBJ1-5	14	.	TGTGCCAGCAGCCAAGGAACCAGGGACCGGGACCAGCATTTT	CASSQGTRDRDQHF
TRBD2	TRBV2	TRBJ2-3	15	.	TGTGCCAGCAGTCCGGGACTAGCGGGGGGGGATACGCAGTATTTT	CASSPGLAGGDTQYF
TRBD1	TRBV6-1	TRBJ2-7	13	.	TGTGCCAGCAAGACGGGACAGGAGTACGAGCAGTACTTC	CASKTGQEYEQYF
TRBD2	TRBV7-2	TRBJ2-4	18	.	TGTGCCAGCAGCTTACGGACTAGCGGGGATATAGCCAAAAACATTCAGTACTTC	CASSLRTSGDIAKNIQYF
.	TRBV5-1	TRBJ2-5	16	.	TGCGCCAGCAGCTTGGGGCCAGGGGGAGGCCAAGAGACCCAGTACTTC	CASSLGPGGGQETQYF
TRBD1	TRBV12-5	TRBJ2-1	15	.	TGTGCTAGTGGTCTGGGACAGGGTCTTTGGGATGAGCAGTTCTTC	CASGLGQGLWDEQFF
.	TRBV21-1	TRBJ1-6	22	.	TGTGCCAGCAGCAAAGAAGCTTACGGGGACAGGGGCCCTCCAGTGAGGAATTCACCCCTCCACTTT	CASSKEAYGDRGPPVRNSPLHF
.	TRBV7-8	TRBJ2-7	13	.	TGTGCCAGCAGCTTAAGGGGGTCCTACGAGCAGTACTTC	CASSLRGSYEQYF
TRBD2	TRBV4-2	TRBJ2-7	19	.	TGTGCCAGCAGCCAAGCCCATTTGACCGGACTAGCGGGCTCCTACGAGCAGTACTTC	CASSQAHLTGLAGSYEQYF
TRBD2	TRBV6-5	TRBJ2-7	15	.	TGTGCCAGCAGTTACCGGCTAGCGGGACCCTACGAGCAGTACTTC	CASSYRLAGPYEQYF
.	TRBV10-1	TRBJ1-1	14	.	TGCGCCAGCAGTGAAAGGCAGGGTTACACTGAAGCTTTCTTT	CASSERQGYTEAFF
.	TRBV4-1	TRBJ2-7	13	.	TGCGCCAGCAGCCACGGTCAGAACCACGAGCAGTACTTC	CASSHGQNHEQYF
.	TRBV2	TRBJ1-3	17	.	TGTGCCAGCAGTGAGAAGCCAGACAGCTCCTCTGGAAACACCATATATTTT	CASSEKPDSSSGNTIYF
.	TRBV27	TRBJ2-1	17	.	TGTGCCAGCAGTTTATACGGCTCCCCGGGCACCTACAATGAGCAGTTCTTC	CASSLYGSPGTYNEQFF